The T cell receptor beta chain under discussion was sequenced for a study of OX40 agonist ivuxolimab in advanced cancers. Overall study: Patients were roughly 87% male with ages roughly 20 to 80, mean about 65.

The method was immunoSEQ multiplex PCR; TCRdb's version includes in-frame clones alone and lacks a portion of them. The table includes about 23,000 clones, roughly 80% detected once. V shed 1 base and J 3 bases; nucleotides not matched to a gene: 8. The germline V gene has CDR1 SNHLY and CDR2 FYNNEI. There are 18 residues in the CDR3. The chain combines TRBV2 with TRBJ2-1; 11 positions agree with TRBD2. This clonotype originated in an adult with an advanced solid tumor such as melanoma, head and neck, liver or kidney cancer. The specimen was CD4+ or CD8+ T cells sorted from blood, collected in a trial of the OX40 agonist ivuxolimab. In DNA, the CDR3 is TGTGCCAGCAGTGAAGATGAAAGGCTAGCGGGGGGCTACAATGAGCAGTTCTTC. As protein: CASSEDERLAGGYNEQFF.